The 29 T cell receptor beta chains below were found in one sample sequenced in a study of blood T cell repertoires in COVID-19. The protocol was immunoSEQ multiplex PCR, while the TCRdb copy is restricted to in-frame clones and leaves out a portion. The table records over 200,000 clones, roughly 80% of them present only once. Specimen: peripheral blood. Source of these receptors: a human donor in a cohort sampled during active COVID-19.

The CDR3 nucleotides are TGTGCCAGCAGCGTAGGACAGGGGAACTATGGCTACACCTTC. It is translated as CASSVGQGNYGYTF. The chain has TRBV9 and TRBJ1-2, with TRBD1 identical over 8 bases. The CDR3 contains 14 residues. Germline CDR1 reads SGDLS; CDR2 reads YYNGEE. The V and J ends lost 0 bases and 2 bases, in that order; junction bases with no gene match: 0.

This rearrangement joins TRBV19 to TRBJ1-2; D might be TRBD1 (5 bases). V was pared by 7 bases and J by 4 bases, with 19 bases between. This CDR3 contains 15 residues. From germline, CDR1 is LNHDA and CDR2 SQIVND (reference sequence). The CDR3 region has the DNA TGTGCCAGTACCCCAGGGCCGCCCCGACTCTATGGCTACACCTTC. This translates into CASTPGPPRLYGYTF.

The rearrangement joins TRBV7-5 to TRBJ2-7; TRBD1, the table's D call, lacks a check against the DNA. TRBV7-5 is shown as a pseudogene. This CDR3 comprises 13 residues. CDR3 in amino acids: CARRPGQHHEQYF. In DNA form, the CDR3 reads TGTGCCAGAAGACCGGGACAGCACCACGAGCAGTACTTC.

CDR3 sequence: CASSLERVNEKLFF. CDR3 sequence (DNA): TGTGCCAGCAGCTTAGAAAGAGTTAATGAAAAACTGTTTTTT. This sequence joins TRBV7-9 and TRBJ1-4, with D hard to call. The V end was cut by 1 base, the J end by 4 bases, with 7 bases between. The length of the CDR3 is 14 residues. CDR1 is SEHNR and CDR2 is FQNEAQ in the germline V gene (reference sequence).

V gene TRBV30 combines with J gene TRBJ2-1, with D possibly being TRBD1 (6 bases). Trimming pared 1 base from V and 1 base from J, leaving 23 bases between. The length of the CDR3 is 19 residues. The germline V gene has CDR1 GTSNPN and CDR2 SVGIG (reference sequence). CDR3 protein: CAWSALDSTRASSYNEQFF. The DNA for the CDR3 is TGTGCCTGGAGTGCCTTGGACAGCACTAGAGCTTCTTCCTACAATGAGCAGTTCTTC.

V usage is TRBV7-2 and J usage is TRBJ1-1, with D tentatively TRBD1 (6 bases). The ends were cut back, 5 bases at V and 7 bases at J, with 14 bases in the middle. The V gene's germline CDR1 is SGHTA and CDR2 FQGNSA. The CDR3 is made up of 13 amino acids. CDR3 sequence reads: CASSRTGYSEAFF. CDR3 sequence (DNA): TGTGCCAGCAGCCGTACAGGGTACAGTGAAGCTTTCTTT.

This clone was observed a single time. CDR3 residues: CASRRTGTNEKLFF. CDR3 coding DNA: TGTGCCAGCAGGCGTACAGGGACTAATGAAAAACTGTTTTTT. This chain links TRBV7-9 with TRBJ1-4; the D gene is possibly TRBD1 (6 bases). Trimming removed 6 bases at V and 2 bases at J, with 10 bases between. Germline assignment: CDR1 SEHNR and CDR2 FQNEAQ (reference sequence). The CDR3 loop spans 14 amino acids.

V usage is TRBV4-2 and J usage is TRBJ2-7, with TRBD1 matching 7 bases. The CDR3 runs to 16 residues. The germline gives CDR1 LGHNA, CDR2 YNFKEQ. The V gene end was trimmed by 4 bases and the J gene end by 4 bases; junction bases not matched to a gene: 13. CDR3 in DNA: TGTGCCAGCAGCCCAAGTATTCGACCGGGACAGTACGAGCAGTACTTC. Its translation: CASSPSIRPGQYEQYF.

The chain has TRBV27 and TRBJ1-1, with 10 bases identical to TRBD1. Germline CDR1 MNHEY, CDR2 SMNVEV (reference sequence). This CDR3 spans 16 amino acids. Trimming took 5 bases from V and 1 from J; bases not matched to a gene: 7. This CDR3 reads CASSRGTGARNTEAFF. The CDR3 nucleotides are TGTGCCAGCAGTCGGGGGACAGGGGCTAGGAACACTGAAGCTTTCTTT.

The CDR3 DNA reads as TGCGCCAGCAGCCAAGAAGCGGACTCGCTGTTTGGTGGGGACAGGAACTACGAGCAGTACTTC. As protein: CASSQEADSLFGGDRNYEQYF. The J gene is TRBJ2-7, the V gene TRBV4-3; 8 bases fit TRBD1. From germline, CDR1 is LGHNA and CDR2 YSLEER. The CDR3 sequence is 21 residues long. V lost 0 bases to trimming and J lost 3 bases; unmatched junction nucleotides: 22.

The genes are TRBV18 and TRBJ2-1; 7 nucleotides line up with TRBD2. The CDR3 spans 18 residues. J lost 4 bases, V lost 5 bases, and 17 bases had no gene match. CDR1 and CDR2 (germline): KGHSH, LQKENI. DNA of the CDR3: TGTGCCAGCTCATCAAGGTCTAGCGGAGACCCTTTTTACAATGAGCAGTTCTTC. Its translation is CASSSRSSGDPFYNEQFF.

This chain connects TRBV7-2 to TRBJ1-1, with D possibly matching TRBD1 (5 bases). Per germline, CDR1 SGHTA and CDR2 FQGNSA. Trimming cost V 1 base and J 3 bases, with 6 bases left between them. The CDR3 totals 13 residues. The CDR3, as DNA: TGTGCCAGCAGCTTAGGGGGCCACACTGAAGCTTTCTTT. Residues: CASSLGGHTEAFF.

This clone was seen a handful of times. The V call is TRBV5-1, the J call TRBJ1-6; tentative D call: TRBD1 (5 bases). The V gene lost 0 bases and the J gene lost 7 bases, with 8 bases spanning the gap. Germline CDR1 is SGHRS and CDR2 is YFSETQ. This CDR3 has 14 residues. The CDR3, as DNA: TGCGCCAGCAGCTTGGATGGGGGGAATTCACCCCTCCACTTT. Translation gives CASSLDGGNSPLHF.

This rearrangement joins TRBV2 to TRBJ1-3; D gene uncertain. Germline V gene lookup returns CDR1 SNHLY and CDR2 FYNNEI. Trimming took 9 bases from V and 0 from J, leaving 12 bases between them. This CDR3 is 14 amino acids long. CDR3 region: CASRDSLSGNTIYF. The CDR3, as DNA: TGTGCCAGTAGAGATTCCCTCTCTGGAAACACCATATATTTT.

This clone was counted only a few times. The rearrangement joins TRBV29-1 to TRBJ1-2; a possible D gene is TRBD1 (5 bases). Germline V gene lookup returns CDR1 SQVTM and CDR2 ANQGSEA. Trimming stripped 7 bases from V and 3 bases from J, with 12 bases between. The length of the CDR3 is 12 residues. CDR3 protein: CSARVLYYGYTF. The CDR3 DNA follows: TGCAGCGCCAGGGTCCTGTACTATGGCTACACCTTC.

This clone came up many times. The CDR3 here is CASSSSRGENTIYF. The DNA of the CDR3 is TGTGCCAGCAGCTCCTCCAGGGGAGAAAACACCATATATTTT. This chain uses TRBV13 with TRBJ1-3; TRBD1 might be the D (6 bases). V gave up 4 bases and J gave up 6 bases, with 13 bases separating them. This CDR3 has 14 amino acids. The V gene's germline CDR1 is PRHDT and CDR2 FYEKMQ (reference sequence).

This chain links TRBV7-9 with TRBJ1-2, with unresolved D. Germline-derived CDR1 and CDR2 are SEHNR and FQNEAQ (reference sequence). Trimming removed 5 bases at V and 0 bases at J, with 10 bases between. CDR3 length equals 14 residues. In nucleotides, the CDR3 is TGTGCCAGCAGCCCCGGGTCCGCTAACTATGGCTACACCTTC. As protein: CASSPGSANYGYTF.

The chain links TRBV2 to TRBJ1-2, with 8 bases identical to TRBD1. V trimming: 6 bases; J trimming: 7 bases; junction bases outside the gene matches: 4. The CDR3 runs 12 residues. Germline CDR1 is SNHLY and CDR2 is FYNNEI. This chain's CDR3 is CASSLGQVGYTF. In DNA, the CDR3 is TGTGCCAGCAGCCTGGGACAGGTTGGCTACACCTTC.

The J gene is TRBJ1-2, the V gene TRBV20-1; D is ambiguous. The V gene lost 1 base and the J gene lost 5 bases, with 5 bases spanning the gap. Germline V gene data show CDR1 as DFQATT and CDR2 as SNEGSKA (reference sequence). This CDR3 is built from 11 residues. The CDR3 loop reads CSARGGYGYTF. CDR3 bases: TGCAGTGCTAGAGGCGGATATGGCTACACCTTC.

The chain recombines TRBV6-2 or TRBV6-3 with TRBJ1-2, with 8 bases aligning to TRBD1. V shed 5 bases, J shed 13 bases, and the junction held 6 bases outside the gene matches. The CDR3 spans 11 residues. From germline, CDR1 is MNHEY and CDR2 SVGEGT. The CDR3 spells CASSRWTGRTF. DNA of the CDR3: TGTGCCAGCAGTCGATGGACAGGGCGCACCTTC.

This clone showed up just once. V gene TRBV4-2 combines with J gene TRBJ2-5, with 12 bases that match TRBD2. The CDR3 contains 16 residues. Germline V lookup: CDR1 LGHNA, CDR2 YNFKEQ. V lost 5 bases, J lost 4 bases, and 8 bases stayed unmatched. The CDR3 sequence: CASSYLLAGGGETQYF. The CDR3 coding sequence is TGTGCCAGCAGCTATTTACTAGCGGGAGGAGGAGAGACCCAGTACTTC.

The V call is TRBV6-6, the J call TRBJ2-5; 8 bases align to TRBD1. J lost 5 bases, V lost 2 bases, and 7 bases had no gene match. The germline gives CDR1 MNHNY, CDR2 SVGAGI (reference sequence). The CDR3 sequence is 15 residues long. CDR3 in amino acids: CASSYPGGAWETQYF. Here the CDR3 DNA reads TGTGCCAGCAGTTACCCAGGGGGCGCCTGGGAGACCCAGTACTTC.

This chain connects TRBV2 to TRBJ1-2; TRBD1 is a possible D gene (6 bases). Germline values: CDR1 SNHLY, CDR2 FYNNEI. The CDR3 has 13 residues. V lost 7 bases and J lost 8, with 17 bases in between. CDR3 coding DNA: TGTGCCAGCACCGGGTACAGGGACGTGGGCTACACCTTC. Translating it yields CASTGYRDVGYTF.

The gene calls are TRBV12-3 or TRBV12-4 and TRBJ2-5; perhaps TRBD2 as D (5 bases). V lost 7 bases, J lost 7 bases, and 13 bases lay in between. The CDR3 is 12 residues long. CDR3 protein: CASTPGVGTQYF. As DNA, the CDR3 is TGTGCCAGCACCCCCGGGGTAGGGACCCAGTACTTC.

The chain links TRBV28 to TRBJ2-3, with no clear D. Germline V gene data show CDR1 as MDHEN and CDR2 as SYDVKM. Trimming took 3 bases from V and 0 from J, leaving 4 bases between them. The CDR3 sequence is 13 residues long. The CDR3 reads CASSFLSTDTQYF. Written as DNA, the CDR3 is TGTGCCAGCAGTTTCCTTAGCACAGATACGCAGTATTTT.

This chain links TRBV5-4 with TRBJ2-2, with a tentative D call TRBD1 (6 bases). Trimming took off 7 bases at V and 6 bases at J, with 25 bases between the two ends. The CDR3 is 17 amino acids. Germline V gives CDR1 SGHNT, CDR2 YYREEE (reference sequence). CDR3 nucleotides: TGTGCCAGCCCCAAACTTCCCGGGACATCGGGCCCCGGGGAGCTGTTTTTT. Translated: CASPKLPGTSGPGELFF.

The chain combines TRBV3-1 (or the pseudogene TRBV3-2) with TRBJ1-1; no clear D. Germline V lookup: CDR1 LGHDT, CDR2 YNNKEL (reference sequence). The V end lost 4 bases, the J end lost 11 bases, and 14 bases lay between the germline ends. CDR3 length: 12 residues. For the CDR3, the DNA is TGTGCCAGCAGCCCCCCAGGTTCTTGGGCTTTCTTT. It is translated as CASSPPGSWAFF.

The chain is built from TRBV28 and TRBJ1-5; D is undetermined. This CDR3 region has 12 residues. V was pared by 6 bases and J by 6 bases, with 9 bases between. Germline V gene lookup returns CDR1 MDHEN and CDR2 SYDVKM. CDR3 sequence reads: CASREGGQPQHF. Written as DNA, the CDR3 is TGTGCCAGCAGAGAGGGAGGTCAGCCCCAGCATTTT.

The rearrangement uses TRBV20-1 and TRBJ2-3; D is perhaps TRBD2 (6 bases). There are 14 residues in the CDR3. V lost 3 bases to trimming and J lost 6 bases, with 16 bases between them. Germline V gene lookup returns CDR1 DFQATT and CDR2 SNEGSKA (reference sequence). CDR3 in amino acids: CSASDGGNDDTQYF. In DNA form, the CDR3 reads TGCAGTGCTAGTGATGGAGGGAACGACGATACGCAGTATTTT.